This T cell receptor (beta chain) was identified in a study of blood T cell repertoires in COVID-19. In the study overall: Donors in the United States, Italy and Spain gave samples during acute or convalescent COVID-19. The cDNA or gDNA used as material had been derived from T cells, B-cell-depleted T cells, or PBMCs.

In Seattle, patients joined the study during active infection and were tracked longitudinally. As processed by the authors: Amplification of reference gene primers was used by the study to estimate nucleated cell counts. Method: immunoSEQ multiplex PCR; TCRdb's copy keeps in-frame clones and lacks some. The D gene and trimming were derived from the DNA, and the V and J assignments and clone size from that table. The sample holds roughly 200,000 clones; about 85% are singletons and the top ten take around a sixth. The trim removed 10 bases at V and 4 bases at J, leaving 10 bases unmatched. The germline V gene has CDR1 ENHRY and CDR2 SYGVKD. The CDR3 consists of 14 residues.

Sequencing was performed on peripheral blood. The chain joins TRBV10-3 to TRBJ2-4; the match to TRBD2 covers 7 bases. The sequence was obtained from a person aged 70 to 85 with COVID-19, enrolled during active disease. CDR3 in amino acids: CATNSLADKNIQYF. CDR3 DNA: TGTGCCACCAATTCTCTAGCGGATAAAAACATTCAGTACTTC.